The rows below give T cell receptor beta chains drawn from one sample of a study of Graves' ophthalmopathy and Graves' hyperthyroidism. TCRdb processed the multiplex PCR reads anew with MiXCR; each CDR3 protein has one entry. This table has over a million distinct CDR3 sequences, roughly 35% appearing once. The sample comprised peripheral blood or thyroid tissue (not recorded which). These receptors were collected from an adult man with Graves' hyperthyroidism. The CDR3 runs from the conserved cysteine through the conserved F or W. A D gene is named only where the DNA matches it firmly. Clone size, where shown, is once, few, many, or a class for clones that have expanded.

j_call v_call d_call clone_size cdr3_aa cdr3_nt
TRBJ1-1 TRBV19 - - CASSPGSGRGFF TGTGCCAGTAGTCCAGGGTCCGGTAGAGGATTCTTT
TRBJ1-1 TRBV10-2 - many CASRRGAGDTEAFF TGCGCCAGCCGACGAGGGGCGGGGGACACTGAAGCTTTCTTT
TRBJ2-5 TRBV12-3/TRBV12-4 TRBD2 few CASSPGTREQETQYF TGTGCCAGCAGTCCCGGGACTAGAGAACAAGAGACCCAGTACTTC
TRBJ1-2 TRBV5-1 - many CASSGMGGVDGYTF TGCGCCAGCAGCGGCATGGGGGGCGTTGATGGCTACACCTTC
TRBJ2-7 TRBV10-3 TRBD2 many CAISGHGTSGTYEQYF TGTGCCATCAGTGGCCATGGGACTAGCGGGACCTACGAGCAGTACTTC
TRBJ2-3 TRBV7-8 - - CASRSGTDTQYF TGTGCCAGCAGGTCTGGGACAGATACGCAGTATTTT
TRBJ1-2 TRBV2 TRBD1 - CASSLDRGLDGYTF TGTGCCAGCAGTCTGGACAGGGGGCTCGATGGCTACACCTTC
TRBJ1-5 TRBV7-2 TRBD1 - CACSPNRGLNQPQHF TGTGCCTGCAGCCCCAACAGGGGGCTAAATCAGCCCCAGCATTTT
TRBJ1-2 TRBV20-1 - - CSASLAGGLNYGYTF TGCAGTGCTAGTCTCGCGGGAGGGCTTAACTATGGCTACACCTTC
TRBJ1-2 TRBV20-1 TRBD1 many CSACRGEGPTPYGYTF TGCAGTGCTTGCAGGGGGGAGGGGCCCACACCCTATGGCTACACCTTC
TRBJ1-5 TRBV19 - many CASSTTGGNQPQHF TGTGCCAGTAGTACGACAGGAGGCAATCAGCCCCAGCATTTT
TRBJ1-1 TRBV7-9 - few CASSPFDPGLNTEAFF TGTGCCAGCAGCCCTTTCGACCCGGGGCTGAACACTGAAGCTTTCTTT
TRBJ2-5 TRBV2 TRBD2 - CASSFSGTTFF TGTGCCAGCAGTTTTTCCGGGACTACTTTCTTC
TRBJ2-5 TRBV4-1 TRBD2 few CASSQDVLAGGYQETQYF TGCGCCAGCAGCCAAGATGTACTAGCGGGAGGGTACCAAGAGACCCAGTACTTC
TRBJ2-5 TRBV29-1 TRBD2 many CSVVVAGSQETQYF TGCAGCGTCGTCGTAGCGGGGAGTCAAGAGACCCAGTACTTC
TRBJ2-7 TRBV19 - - CASSPPRGRLHEQCF TGTGCCAGTAGTCCTCCCAGGGGAAGGCTGCACGAGCAGTGCTTC
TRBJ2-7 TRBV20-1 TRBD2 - CSAYGQLALYEQYF TGCAGTGCTTATGGCCAACTAGCGCTGTACGAGCAGTACTTC
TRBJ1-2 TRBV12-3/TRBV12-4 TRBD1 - CASSGTGVNYGYTF TGTGCCAGCAGTGGGACAGGAGTTAACTATGGCTACACCTTC
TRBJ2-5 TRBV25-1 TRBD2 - CASSESSTGRAETQYF TGTGCCAGCAGTGAATCCTCCACGGGGAGGGCAGAGACCCAGTACTTC
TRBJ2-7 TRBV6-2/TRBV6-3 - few CASTTIRGLSYEQYF TGTGCCAGCACCACAATTCGAGGACTTTCCTACGAGCAGTACTTC
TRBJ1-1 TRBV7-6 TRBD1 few CASSPEGANTEAFF TGTGCCAGCAGTCCCGAGGGGGCGAACACTGAAGCTTTCTTT
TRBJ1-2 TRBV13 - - CASSSGLFHSYGYTF TGTGCCAGCAGCTCCGGACTCTTCCACTCCTATGGCTACACCTTC
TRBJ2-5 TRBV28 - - CASSLLVVGGQETQYF TGTGCCAGCAGTTTATTGGTTGTGGGGGGCCAAGAGACCCAGTACTTC
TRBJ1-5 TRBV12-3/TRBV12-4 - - CASSYEEAGLGQPQHF TGTGCCAGCAGTTACGAAGAAGCAGGGCTTGGTCAGCCCCAGCATTTT
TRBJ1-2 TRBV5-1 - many CATSPDSRRGYTF TGCGCCACTTCGCCTGATTCCCGGCGCGGCTACACCTTC
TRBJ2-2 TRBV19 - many CASGQGSGRAGELFF TGTGCCAGTGGACAGGGGAGCGGGAGGGCCGGGGAGCTGTTTTTT
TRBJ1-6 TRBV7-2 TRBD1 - CASSQNQGGSSPLHF TGTGCCAGCAGCCAAAACCAGGGGGGAAGTTCACCCCTCCACTTT
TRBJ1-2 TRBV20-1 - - CSASPPTGGYTF TGCAGTGCTAGCCCCCCGACAGGTGGCTACACCTTC
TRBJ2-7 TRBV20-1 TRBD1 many CSAGPGQGSYEQYF TGCAGTGCTGGGCCGGGACAGGGGTCTTACGAGCAGTACTTC
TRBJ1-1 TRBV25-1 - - CARTPPKNTEAFF TGTGCTAGAACTCCCCCAAAGAACACTGAAGCTTTCTTT
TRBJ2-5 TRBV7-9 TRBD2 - CASSQEDVLARGETQYF TGTGCCAGCAGCCAAGAGGATGTACTAGCGAGGGGAGAGACCCAGTACTTC
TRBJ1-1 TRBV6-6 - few CASSRAGTQHETEAFF TGTGCCAGCAGCCGCGCCGGGACACAACATGAAACTGAAGCTTTCTTT
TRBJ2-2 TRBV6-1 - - CASSEGMSGTGELFF TGTGCCAGCAGTGAAGGCATGTCGGGCACCGGGGAGCTGTTTTTT
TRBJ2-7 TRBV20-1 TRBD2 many CSAIPGLAGDSSYEQYF TGCAGTGCCATCCCGGGACTAGCGGGAGACAGCTCCTACGAGCAGTACTTC
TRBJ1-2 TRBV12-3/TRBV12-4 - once CASSPLDRSRGYTF TGTGCCAGCAGTCCCCTAGACAGGAGTAGAGGCTACACCTTC
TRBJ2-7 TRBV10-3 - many CAISEGPYEQYF TGTGCCATCAGTGAAGGACCCTACGAGCAGTACTTC
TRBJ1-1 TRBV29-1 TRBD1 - CSVSQPGTGGRNTEAFF TGCAGCGTCTCCCAACCCGGGACAGGGGGTAGGAACACTGAAGCTTTCTTT
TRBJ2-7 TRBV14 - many CASSQDAGWGYEQYF TGTGCCAGCAGCCAAGATGCGGGTTGGGGCTACGAGCAGTACTTC
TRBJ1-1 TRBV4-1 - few CASSQRGGLSEAFF TGCGCCAGCAGCCAAAGAGGGGGACTCAGTGAAGCTTTCTTT
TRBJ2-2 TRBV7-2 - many CASSLSQATGELFF TGTGCCAGCAGCTTAAGCCAGGCGACCGGGGAGCTGTTTTTT
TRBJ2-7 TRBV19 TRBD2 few CASSMGPSGKSSYEQYF TGTGCCAGTAGTATGGGCCCTAGCGGAAAGAGCTCCTACGAGCAGTACTTC